The 31 T cell receptor beta chains presented below share a single source sample, sequenced in a study of blood T cell repertoires in COVID-19. Assay used: immunoSEQ multiplex PCR; TCRdb lists only in-frame clones, some missing. The table records 130,000 or so clones, approximately 88% of them present only once. Sequences were obtained from peripheral blood. These receptors were obtained from a man aged 55 to 70 with active or convalescent COVID-19.

The chain links TRBV6-2 or TRBV6-3 to TRBJ1-1; D gene unclear. Between the trimmed V and J ends, which lost 6 bases and 7 bases, there was a span of 18 bases. The CDR3 is made up of 14 amino acids. The germline CDR1 and CDR2 sequences are MNHEY and SVGEGT. CDR3 sequence reads: CASSRTAGSVEAFF. In nucleotides, the CDR3 is TGTGCCAGCAGCCGCACGGCGGGTTCCGTTGAAGCTTTCTTT.

This clone occurred once. V usage is TRBV28 and J usage is TRBJ1-5, with 7 bases aligning to TRBD1. Per germline, CDR1 MDHEN and CDR2 SYDVKM. The V segment lost 6 bases and the J segment 0 bases; nucleotides outside the gene matches: 2. The CDR3 covers 14 residues. The CDR3 loop reads CASRGQISNQPQHF. DNA of the CDR3: TGTGCCAGCAGGGGACAGATTAGCAATCAGCCCCAGCATTTT.

V gene TRBV3-1 (or the pseudogene TRBV3-2) combines with J gene TRBJ2-2; 10 positions agree with TRBD2. The V gene end was trimmed by 5 bases and the J gene end by 0 bases; junction bases not matched to a gene: 9. Germline V gene lookup returns CDR1 LGHDT and CDR2 YNNKEL (reference sequence). The CDR3 contains 18 residues. CDR3 residues: CASSSYTSGTANTGELFF. The CDR3 bases are TGTGCCAGCAGCTCTTACACTAGCGGGACCGCGAACACCGGGGAGCTGTTTTTT.

This chain uses TRBV5-6 with TRBJ1-2, with 10 positions matching TRBD1. In germline, CDR1 is SGHDT, CDR2 YYEEEE. This CDR3 spans 16 amino acids. Germline trimming cut 0 bases from V and 2 bases from J; bases unmatched to any gene: 4. CDR3: CASSLVGTGANYGYTF. DNA for the CDR3: TGTGCCAGCAGCTTGGTTGGGACAGGGGCGAACTATGGCTACACCTTC.

The chain has TRBV15 and TRBJ2-1; D ambiguous. This CDR3 has 13 residues. The ends were cut back, 0 bases at V and 7 bases at J, with 7 bases in the middle. CDR1 LNHNV and CDR2 YYDKDF come from the germline V gene (reference sequence). The DNA of the CDR3 is TGTGCCACCAGCAGAGATTTAGTTAATGAGCAGTTCTTC. Protein sequence: CATSRDLVNEQFF.

On this clone itself: The same CDR3 also results from other DNA sequences found in this sample. This chain links TRBV6-5 with TRBJ2-7, with 8 bases matching TRBD1. Germline V CDR1 and CDR2: MNHEY, SVGAGI. V was clipped by 2 bases and J by 6 bases; unmatched bases: 6. This CDR3 contains 14 residues. The chain's CDR3 is CASSYGTGFGEQYF. CDR3 DNA sequence: TGTGCCAGCAGTTACGGGACAGGCTTCGGCGAGCAGTACTTC.

This chain connects TRBV5-4 to TRBJ1-1; the D gene is possibly TRBD1 (6 bases). The CDR3 is 14 amino acids. Germline V gives CDR1 SGHNT, CDR2 YYREEE (reference sequence). Trimming stripped 4 bases from V and 0 bases from J, with 10 bases between. CDR3 sequence reads: CASSEGQLNTEAFF. CDR3 nucleotides: TGTGCCAGCAGCGAGGGACAACTGAACACTGAAGCTTTCTTT.

The chain is built from TRBV6-2 or TRBV6-3 and TRBJ2-7, with 8 nucleotides matching TRBD1. The germline CDR1 and CDR2 sequences are MNHEY and SVGEGT. This CDR3 has 15 amino acids. V shed 0 bases and J 3 bases; nucleotides not matched to a gene: 4. DNA of the CDR3: TGTGCCAGCAGTTACTCCAGGGGGCTTTTCTACGAGCAGTACTTC. Protein product: CASSYSRGLFYEQYF.

V gene TRBV27 combines with J gene TRBJ2-3; 8 nucleotides match TRBD2. The CDR3 extends over 16 amino acids. The J segment lost 5 bases and the V segment lost 5 bases, leaving 12 bases of the junction unmatched. Germline V gene sequence: CDR1 MNHEY, CDR2 SMNVEV (reference sequence). The CDR3 DNA follows: TGTGCCAGCAGTCCCCGTAGCGGGATTTTTCTAGATACGCAGTATTTT. Translating it yields CASSPRSGIFLDTQYF.

This clone was observed once. V usage is TRBV29-1 and J usage is TRBJ2-1; 7 bases are a match to TRBD2. Germline V lookup: CDR1 SQVTM, CDR2 ANQGSEA. V shed 4 bases and J 4 bases; nucleotides not matched to a gene: 7. The CDR3 consists of 14 residues. The CDR3 DNA follows: TGCAGCGTTGCAAGGCTAGCGGATTACAATGAGCAGTTCTTC. It encodes CSVARLADYNEQFF.

The V gene is TRBV10-3, the J gene TRBJ1-5; D gene uncertain. V was trimmed by 3 bases and J by 4 bases, leaving 4 bases between them. The CDR3 extends over 12 amino acids. Germline V gene lookup returns CDR1 ENHRY and CDR2 SYGVKD. CDR3 region: CAISDRNQPQHF. CDR3 in DNA: TGTGCCATCAGTGACAGGAATCAGCCCCAGCATTTT.

This chain joins TRBV29-1 and TRBJ2-3; a weak D match, TRBD2 (7 bases). Germline V gene sequence: CDR1 SQVTM, CDR2 ANQGSEA. This CDR3 spans 13 amino acids. With 7 bases removed from V and 3 bases from J, the gap between germline ends came to 14 bases. The CDR3 DNA follows: TGCAGCGGGGGGGGCCGGGGGACAGATACGCAGTATTTT. This encodes CSGGGRGTDTQYF.

The chain couples TRBV15 to TRBJ2-2; a weak D match, TRBD2 (5 bases). Trimming stripped 0 bases from V and 7 bases from J, with 12 bases between. Germline CDR1 and CDR2: LNHNV and YYDKDF (reference sequence). CDR3 length: 15 residues. CDR3 bases: TGTGCCACCAGCAGAGAGAGGACTCCCGGCGGGGAGCTGTTTTTT. It is translated as CATSRERTPGGELFF.

The V and J genes are TRBV6-6 and TRBJ1-1, with TRBD1 identical over 11 bases. V gave up 7 bases and J gave up 5 bases; unmatched junction bases: 12. The CDR3 totals 16 residues. CDR1 is MNHNY, CDR2 SVGAGI, per germline (reference sequence). The CDR3, as DNA: TGTGCCAGCACCCATGGAAGTGGGACAGGGGGGACTGAAGCTTTCTTT. It yields the protein CASTHGSGTGGTEAFF.

The chain has TRBV2 and TRBJ2-1; 11 bases map to TRBD2. The J segment lost 0 bases and the V segment lost 6 bases, leaving 4 bases of the junction unmatched. Germline-derived CDR1 and CDR2 are SNHLY and FYNNEI. CDR3 length equals 16 residues. The CDR3 reads CASRGTSGASYNEQFF. The CDR3 nucleotides are TGTGCCAGCAGGGGGACTAGCGGAGCCTCCTACAATGAGCAGTTCTTC. Full variable domain (missing parts from reference TRBV2 and TRBJ2-1): EPEVTQTPSHQVTQMGQEVILRCVPISNHLYFYWYRQILGQKVEFLVSFYNNEISEKSEIFDDQFSVERPDGSNFTLKIRSTKLEDSAMYFCASRGTSGASYNEQFFGPGTRLTVL.

As DNA, the CDR3 is TGTGCCAGCAGTCTGGACAGGGATGGAGAGACCCAGTACTTC. Translation: CASSLDRDGETQYF. This rearrangement joins TRBV28 to TRBJ2-5; 8 bases match TRBD1. Germline trimming cut 5 bases from V and 4 bases from J; bases unmatched to any gene: 6. Germline V lookup: CDR1 MDHEN, CDR2 SYDVKM. CDR3 length: 14 amino acids.

The chain joins TRBV7-2 to TRBJ2-7; D is ambiguous. This CDR3 region has 15 residues. Germline V gene lookup returns CDR1 SGHTA and CDR2 FQGNSA. Trimming took off 0 bases at V and 0 bases at J, with 9 bases between the two ends. Here the CDR3 DNA reads TGTGCCAGCAGCTTAGCCGCAGACATCTCCTACGAGCAGTACTTC. Translated, it gives CASSLAADISYEQYF.

This clone was detected only once. The chain combines TRBV2 with TRBJ1-1; no clear D gene. CDR1 is SNHLY, CDR2 FYNNEI, per germline. The CDR3 covers 13 residues. Trimming removed 7 bases at V and 3 bases at J, with 12 bases between. The CDR3 loop is CASTQQFYTEAFF. Written as DNA, the CDR3 is TGTGCCAGCACCCAACAGTTTTACACTGAAGCTTTCTTT.

The chain has TRBV28 and TRBJ1-1; D ambiguous. Trimming shortened V by 7 bases and J by 1 base, and 10 bases separated the two germline ends. Germline V gene data show CDR1 as MDHEN and CDR2 as SYDVKM. The CDR3 is 13 amino acids. CDR3 sequence: CASTWARNTEAFF. CDR3 DNA sequence: TGTGCCAGCACCTGGGCTCGGAACACTGAAGCTTTCTTT.

J is TRBJ2-2 and V is TRBV2; 7 positions agree with TRBD2. The CDR3 sequence is 16 residues long. Trimming took 4 bases from V and 1 from J; bases not matched to a gene: 6. Germline-derived CDR1 and CDR2 are SNHLY and FYNNEI. The CDR3 DNA reads as TGTGCCAGCAGTGCCACTAGCGTTCTGAACACCGGGGAGCTGTTTTTT. Encoded protein: CASSATSVLNTGELFF.

The J gene is TRBJ2-3, the V gene TRBV28; the match to TRBD2 covers 10 bases. This CDR3 has 15 amino acids. V shed 7 bases, J shed 0 bases, and the junction held 4 bases outside the gene matches. Germline V gene sequence: CDR1 MDHEN, CDR2 SYDVKM. CDR3 residues: CASIVTSGSTDTQYF. The DNA of the CDR3 is TGTGCCAGCATCGTGACTAGCGGGAGCACAGATACGCAGTATTTT.

The V call is TRBV12-3 or TRBV12-4, the J call TRBJ2-7; weak D call: TRBD1 (7 bases). Trimming cost V 5 bases and J 6 bases, with 14 bases left between them. This CDR3 is 13 amino acids long. This chain's CDR3 is CASSQGGGFEQYF. The DNA for the CDR3 is TGTGCCAGCAGTCAGGGGGGTGGGTTCGAGCAGTACTTC.

This clone was counted a single time. The chain combines TRBV27 with TRBJ2-1; 13 bases fit TRBD2. There are 14 residues in the CDR3. V lost 5 bases to trimming and J lost 7 bases; unmatched junction nucleotides: 2. The V gene's germline CDR1 is MNHEY and CDR2 SMNVEV (reference sequence). The CDR3 region is CASSRTSGRNEQFF. The CDR3 nucleotides are TGTGCCAGCAGTAGGACTAGCGGGAGAAATGAGCAGTTCTTC.

The gene calls are TRBV10-3 and TRBJ2-4, with a possible D match to TRBD1 (5 bases). The CDR3 covers 12 residues. CDR1 is ENHRY, CDR2 SYGVKD, per germline. V lost 8 bases, J lost 11 bases, and 16 bases lay in between. The CDR3 loop reads CAIGSDLGVQYF. The CDR3 nucleotides are TGTGCCATCGGATCAGACCTAGGGGTTCAGTACTTC.

This chain uses TRBV11-3 with TRBJ2-1, with TRBD1 matching 7 bases. Trimming removed 5 bases from V and 10 bases from J; junction bases left unmatched: 11. The CDR3 spans 14 residues. Per the germline V gene, CDR1 is SGHNT and CDR2 is YENEEA. The CDR3 here is CASSPYRGTMEQFF. The CDR3 region has the DNA TGTGCCAGCAGCCCCTACAGGGGTACAATGGAGCAGTTCTTC.

This clone was counted once. This chain links TRBV6-2 or TRBV6-3 with TRBJ2-7, with TRBD2 identical over 14 bases. Trimming removed 4 bases from V and 4 bases from J; junction bases left unmatched: 3. CDR1 MNHEY and CDR2 SVGEGT come from the germline V gene. The CDR3 loop spans 15 amino acids. The chain's CDR3 is CASSSGLAGGYEQYF. CDR3 DNA sequence: TGTGCCAGCAGTTCCGGACTAGCGGGAGGTTACGAGCAGTACTTC.

The chain is built from TRBV6-5 and TRBJ1-1; 8 bases fit TRBD1. Looked up from germline, CDR1 is MNHEY and CDR2 is SVGAGI. Unmatched junction bases numbered 5, after V lost 2 bases and J lost 3 bases. The CDR3 runs to 15 residues. CDR3 nucleotides: TGTGCCAGCAGTTACGAAGCAGGGGGCCACACTGAAGCTTTCTTT. This encodes CASSYEAGGHTEAFF.

The V gene is TRBV7-9, the J gene TRBJ2-7, with 7 bases that match TRBD1. J was trimmed by 2 bases and V by 4 bases; bases with no gene match: 8. Germline CDR1 reads SEHNR; CDR2 reads FQNEAQ (reference sequence). This CDR3 is 15 amino acids long. The CDR3 bases are TGTGCCAGCAGCTCGACCGACAGGGCACCCTACGAGCAGTACTTC. This codes for CASSSTDRAPYEQYF.

CDR3 sequence (DNA): TGTGCCAGCAGCCAGCGACAGGGGGCAAAACTGTTTTTT. It specifies CASSQRQGAKLFF. V usage is TRBV14 and J usage is TRBJ1-4, with 10 bases identical to TRBD1. CDR3 length: 13 residues. The V and J ends lost 3 bases and 10 bases, in that order; junction bases with no gene match: 2. CDR1 and CDR2 from the germline V gene are SGHDN and FVKESK.

V gene TRBV25-1 combines with J gene TRBJ1-1; D unresolved. Germline-derived CDR1 and CDR2 are MGHDK and SYGVNS. V was shortened by 7 bases and J by 5 bases, with 14 bases between the two germline ends. The CDR3 sequence is 13 residues long. The CDR3 sequence: CASTRDLGTEAFF. The CDR3 region has the DNA TGTGCCAGCACCCGGGATTTGGGGACTGAAGCTTTCTTT.

The J gene is TRBJ1-2, the V gene TRBV5-4; D may be TRBD1 (5 bases). The CDR3 is made up of 13 amino acids. CDR1 is SGHNT, CDR2 YYREEE, per germline (reference sequence). The V end lost 4 bases, the J end lost 1 base, and 8 bases lay between the germline ends. The CDR3 nucleotides are TGTGCCAGCAGCGCGGGGGATAACTATGGCTACACCTTC. As protein: CASSAGDNYGYTF. The whole variable domain, remainder taken from reference TRBV5-4 and TRBJ1-2, is ETGVTQSPTHLIKTRGQQVTLRCSSQSGHNTVSWYQQALGQGPQFIFQYYREEENGRGNFPPRFSGLQFPNYSSELNVNALELDDSALYLCASSAGDNYGYTFGSGTRLTVV.